This TCR beta chain was captured by sequencing in a study of long-term antiretroviral therapy in people with HIV. Sequencing used immunoSEQ v3.0 at survey level. Sequencing was performed with immunoSEQ multiplex PCR; in TCRdb, only in-frame clones are kept and a portion is missing. The sample shows about 19,000 clones, less than 85% of them seen only once. Germline V CDR1 and CDR2: SGHAT, FQNNGV. J gave up 3 bases and V 5 bases, and 4 bases lay outside the gene matches. This CDR3 contains 13 residues. Overall study findings and caveats: In HIV, the repertoires covered a tighter span of CDR3 lengths than in controls.

There are a few counts of this clone. Its antigen is not known. People in the study who had HIV all got their treatment in the United States. The specimen was unsorted PBMCs, collected 0.5 years before starting antiretroviral therapy. This chain links TRBV11-2 with TRBJ2-7, with 7 bases identical to TRBD1. This clonotype originated in a woman in her forties or fifties with HIV. This CDR3 reads CASSPRQGYEQYF. The CDR3 DNA is TGTGCCAGCAGCCCCAGACAGGGCTACGAGCAGTACTTC. The complete variable domain, with remaining parts taken from reference TRBV11-2 and TRBJ2-7, reads EAGVAQSPRYKIIEKRQSVAFWCNPISGHATLYWYQQILGQGPKLLIQFQNNGVVDDSQLPKDRFSAERLKGVDSTLKIQPAKLEDSAVYLCASSPRQGYEQYFGPGTRLTVT.